Listed below are T cell receptor beta chains from one sample, sequenced in a study of CD8 T cells in Susac syndrome. TCRdb reprocessed the immunoSEQ multiplex PCR reads with MiXCR, giving one entry per CDR3 protein. The repertoire holds 150,000 to 200,000 distinct CDR3 sequences, with 85% to 95% as singletons. What was sequenced was CD8+ T cells from PBMCs. Receptors originate from a human donor with multiple sclerosis. CDR3s include the opening cysteine and the closing phenylalanine or tryptophan. D genes are given only for firm matches. Clone size is stated in some rows and not others, as once, few, many or a class when expanded.

>TRBJ1-2|13|-|-|TRBV27
TGTGCCAGCAGTAACAGCGCGGTCTATGGCTACACCTTC
CASSNSAVYGYTF
>TRBJ1-5|15|-|-|TRBV27
TGTGCCAGCAGTTTATCCGTGACCCCTAATCAGCCCCAGCATTTT
CASSLSVTPNQPQHF
>TRBJ2-1|12|-|-|TRBV29-1
TGCAGCGTTGTGTGGGCCTACAATGAGCAGTTCTTC
CSVVWAYNEQFF
>TRBJ2-7|15|-|few|TRBV13
TGTGCCAGCAGCTTGTTGGCAGACCTCTCCTACGAGCAGTACTTC
CASSLLADLSYEQYF
>TRBJ2-7|13|-|-|TRBV20-1
TGCAGTGCTAGGACCGGGACCTCCTACGAGCAGTACTTC
CSARTGTSYEQYF
>TRBJ2-1|16|TRBD2|-|TRBV5-6
TGTGCCAGCAGCCCCGGGACTAGCGGGTGGTACAATGAGCAGTTCTTC
CASSPGTSGWYNEQFF
>TRBJ1-1|11|-|-|TRBV30
TGTGCCCAGGACACCCACACTGAAGCTTTCTTT
CAQDTHTEAFF
>TRBJ2-7|12|-|-|TRBV27
TGTGCCAGCAGATCTGGACCCTACGAGCAGTACTTC
CASRSGPYEQYF
>TRBJ2-3|15|TRBD2|-|TRBV9
TGTGCCAGCAGCGATAGCGGGATCCCCACAGATACGCAGTATTTT
CASSDSGIPTDTQYF
>TRBJ1-6|12|-|-|TRBV27
TGTGCCAGCAGTACAGGAGATTCACCCCTCCACTTT
CASSTGDSPLHF
>TRBJ2-1|15|-|-|TRBV27
TGTGCCAGCACCCTCTCGGGGTTTGGGTCCAATGAGCAGTTCTTC
CASTLSGFGSNEQFF
>TRBJ2-5|14|-|-|TRBV3-1
TGTGCCAGCAGCTCCGTAGGGGGGAGGGAGACCCAGTACTTC
CASSSVGGRETQYF
>TRBJ2-7|13|-|-|TRBV9
TGTGCCAGCAGCCCAGGGTGGGGGAACGAGCAGTACTTC
CASSPGWGNEQYF
>TRBJ2-6|13|-|few|TRBV28
TGTGCCAGCAGCCCTACTGGGGCCAACGTCCTGACTTTC
CASSPTGANVLTF
>TRBJ1-2|13|-|-|TRBV12-3/TRBV12-4
TGTGCCAGCAGCCTAGGGACCCTCCACGGCTACACCTTC
CASSLGTLHGYTF
>TRBJ2-7|14|-|once|TRBV12-3/TRBV12-4
TGTGCCAGCAGCCCCTTCGAGAGGGTAAACGAGCAGTACTTC
CASSPFERVNEQYF
>TRBJ2-2|15|-|-|TRBV20-1
TGCAGTGCTAGAGATATTAGCGCCAACACCGGGGAGCTGTTTTTT
CSARDISANTGELFF
>TRBJ1-1|12|-|-|TRBV18
TGTGCCAGCAAATCGGGCTACACTGAAGCTTTCTTT
CASKSGYTEAFF
>TRBJ1-5|15|-|-|TRBV28
TGTGCCAGCAGTCAAACACTTGTGGGCTATCAGCCCCAGCATTTT
CASSQTLVGYQPQHF
>TRBJ2-7|14|-|-|TRBV11-2
TGTGCCAGCAGCTTAGATAGATGGTTACGAGGGCAGTACTTC
CASSLDRWLRGQYF
>TRBJ1-2|13|-|-|TRBV20-1
TGCAGTGCTAGGGCTGAAGGGAGGTATGGCTACACCTTC
CSARAEGRYGYTF
>TRBJ2-7|16|-|-|TRBV6-6
TGTGCCAGCAGTTACTCTGGAATCGAGGGGTACTACGAGCAGTACTTC
CASSYSGIEGYYEQYF